A single sample gave rise to the 10 T cell receptor beta chains below, sequenced in a study of tumor-infiltrating lymphocytes in primary liver carcinoma. TCR beta cDNA was reverse-transcribed from roughly 0.45 ug of total RNA. The reaction used a constant-region primer and ProtoScript II reverse transcriptase. Library construction for TCR beta comprised three nested multiplex PCR rounds performed with slightly modified ARM-PCR. Both of the initial two PCR rounds ran for nine to ten cycles and employed TRBV1-TRBV30 forward primers alongside a C-beta reverse primer. TCRdb re-called the multiplex PCR reads through MiXCR, storing one row per CDR3 protein. Here the sample spans 60,000 or so distinct CDR3 sequences, less than 75% being singletons. Co-extracting RNA and DNA was done with 20-30 mg of unsorted bulk tissue as input. The sequenced material came from liver tumor tissue from sampling region 2. Subset indicated: tumor region T2, inferior pole. Receptors originate from a middle-aged man with primary liver carcinoma and hepatitis B virus infection.

This clonotype was seen ten or more times. The chain is built from TRBV28 and TRBJ2-7; 11 bases align to TRBD2. The CDR3 loop spans 14 amino acids. Per the germline V gene, CDR1 is MDHEN and CDR2 is SYDVKM. The V gene end was trimmed by 11 bases and the J gene end by 3 bases; junction bases not matched to a gene: 9. CDR3 loop: CAVTSGREIYEQYF. CDR3 sequence (DNA): TGTGCCGTCACTAGCGGGAGAGAAATCTACGAGCAGTACTTC.

This clonotype was recorded many times. The chain employs TRBV10-2 and TRBJ2-1, with 7 bases matching TRBD2. V gave up 4 bases and J gave up 0 bases; unmatched junction bases: 0. From germline, CDR1 is WSHSY and CDR2 SAAADI. This CDR3 has 14 amino acids. The CDR3 loop reads CASSGTSSYNEQFF. The CDR3 DNA follows: TGCGCCAGCAGTGGGACTAGCTCCTACAATGAGCAGTTCTTC.

The chain carries TRBV11-2 and TRBJ1-4; D remains ambiguous. CDR1 SGHAT and CDR2 FQNNGV come from the germline V gene. Deletions cut 4 bases from V and 5 bases from J, with 14 bases between. CDR3 size: 15 residues. CDR3 region: CASSSDGFTNEKLFF. CDR3 coding DNA: TGTGCCAGCAGCTCAGACGGGTTCACCAATGAAAAACTGTTTTTT.

A remark on this clonotype: The junction and the germline gene differ at one end; a read error may be behind it. The J gene is TRBJ2-7, the V gene TRBV12-3 or TRBV12-4; 10 nucleotides align to TRBD1. CDR3 length: 15 residues. The CDR3 nucleotides are TGTGCCAGCAAACCGGGACAGGGGATCTCCTACGGGCAGTACTTC. Translated: CASKPGQGISYGQYF.

For this clonotype: The germline gene is not matched at one end of the junction; a read error may be the cause. The chain employs TRBV5-4 and TRBJ2-2, with 12 bases identical to TRBD2. Germline V gene sequence: CDR1 SGHNT, CDR2 YYREEE (reference sequence). The CDR3 length is 19 residues. The DNA of the CDR3 is TGTGCCAGTAGTGATCCGGGACTAGCGGGTTTCGCGAACACCGGGGAGCTTTTTTTT. Translation: CASSDPGLAGFANTGELFF.

With respect to this clonotype: The junction departs from germline at one end; a sequencing error may be responsible. The chain combines TRBV24-1 with TRBJ2-1, with 7 positions matching TRBD2. This CDR3 contains 15 residues. Germline CDR1 KGHDR, CDR2 SFDVKD. The CDR3 here is CATQGKGRDYYEQLF. Written as DNA, the CDR3 is TGTGCCACCCAGGGTAAGGGTAGGGACTACTATGAGCAGCTCTTC.

To note about this clonotype: This may be a read error: a much more frequent sequence differs by one nucleotide. This rearrangement joins TRBV5-1 to TRBJ2-3, with no clear D. CDR3 size: 16 residues. Germline values: CDR1 SGHRS, CDR2 YFSETQ. The CDR3 here is CACSLNGRASTDTQYF. CDR3 bases: TGCGCCTGCAGCTTGAACGGCCGTGCTAGCACAGATACGCAGTATTTT.

CDR3 protein: CASSLELPTSGSSYNEQFF. CDR3 coding DNA: TGTGCCAGCAGTTTAGAACTACCGACTAGCGGGAGCTCCTACAATGAGCAGTTCTTC. The chain employs TRBV12-3 or TRBV12-4 and TRBJ2-1; 12 bases line up with TRBD2. The CDR3 is 19 amino acids. J was trimmed by 0 bases and V by 1 base; bases with no gene match: 7.

This clonotype was found a few times. The junction does not match germline at one end; this may be a read error. The chain couples TRBV6-5 to TRBJ2-3; D is unresolved. From germline, CDR1 is MNHEY and CDR2 SVGAGI. The CDR3 is 15 residues long. As DNA, the CDR3 is TGTGCTAGCAGTTACGATATCAATCTCACAGATGCTCAGTATTTT. Translated: CASSYDINLTDAQYF.

Turning to this clonotype: A read error may account for a junction end that differs from germline. The genes are TRBV29-1 and TRBJ2-2; 10 positions match TRBD2. This CDR3 region has 15 residues. Germline assignment: CDR1 SQVTM and CDR2 ANQGSEA. For the CDR3, the DNA is TGCACCGTTGGGACTAGCGCAGGGAACACCGGGGAGCTGTTTTTT. Its translation: CTVGTSAGNTGELFF.